The T cell receptor beta chain under discussion was sequenced for a study of tumor-infiltrating lymphocytes in primary liver carcinoma. Overall study findings and caveats: Tumors reached a significantly greater top-250-clone fraction than blood did (p = 0.039).

Trimming pared 8 bases from V and 7 bases from J, leaving 18 bases between. The CDR3 is 13 amino acids. Germline CDR1 SGHKS, CDR2 YYEKEE (reference sequence). On this clonotype itself: Its antigen is unknown.

TCR beta cDNA was made from around 460 ng total RNA with a constant-region primer. Generation of the TCR beta libraries relied on three nested multiplex PCR rounds using slightly modified ARM-PCR. TRBV1-TRBV30 forward and Cbeta reverse primers drove the first two approximately 11-cycle rounds. A single record per CDR3 protein comes from TCRdb applying MiXCR to the multiplex PCR reads. The sample shows about 70,000 distinct CDR3 sequences, over 60% of them seen only once. Between about 18 and 33 mg of unsorted bulk tissue served as the source from which RNA and DNA were co-extracted. The sequenced sample was liver tumor tissue from sampling region 4. The subset is: tumor region T4, right-lateral pole. This clonotype was obtained from a man in his forties or fifties with primary liver carcinoma and hepatitis B virus infection. The chain recombines TRBV5-5 with TRBJ2-5, with a possible D match to TRBD1 (6 bases). DNA of the CDR3: TGTGCCAGTAGCCTAACAGGGAGCGGGACCCAGTACTTC. It yields the protein CASSLTGSGTQYF.